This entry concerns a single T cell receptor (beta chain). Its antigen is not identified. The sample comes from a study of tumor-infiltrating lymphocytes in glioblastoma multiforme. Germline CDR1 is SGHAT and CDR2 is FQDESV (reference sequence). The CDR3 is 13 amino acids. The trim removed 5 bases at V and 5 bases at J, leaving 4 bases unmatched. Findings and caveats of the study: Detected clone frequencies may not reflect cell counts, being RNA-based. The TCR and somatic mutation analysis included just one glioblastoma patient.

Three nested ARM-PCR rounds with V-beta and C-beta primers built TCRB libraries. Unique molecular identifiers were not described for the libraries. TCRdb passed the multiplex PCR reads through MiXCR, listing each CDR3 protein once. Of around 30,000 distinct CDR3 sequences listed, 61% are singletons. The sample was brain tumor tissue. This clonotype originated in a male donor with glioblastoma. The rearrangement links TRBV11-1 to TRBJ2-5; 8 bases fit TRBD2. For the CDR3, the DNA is TGTGCCAGCAGCCGTAGCGGGATCGAGACCCAGTACTTC. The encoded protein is CASSRSGIETQYF.